The 28 T cell receptor beta chains presented below share a single source sample, sequenced in a study of response to subunit inactivated influenza vaccine. One entry per CDR3 protein, called by TCRdb with MiXCR from the RT-PCR reads. The profile shows approximately 520,000 distinct CDR3 sequences, 25% of them singletons. The sequencing here drew on CD4+ T cells sorted from PBMCs, taken more than 4 days after vaccination. Receptors were obtained from a man in his forties or fifties who received an inactivated influenza vaccine.

This rearrangement joins TRBV12-3 or TRBV12-4 to TRBJ1-5; D is perhaps TRBD1 (6 bases). Trimming took 1 base from V and 7 from J, leaving 14 bases between them. This CDR3 has 15 amino acids. The CDR3: CASSLEQGVWQPQHF. The CDR3 nucleotides read TGTGCCAGCAGTTTAGAACAGGGTGTTTGGCAGCCCCAGCATTTT.

The J gene is TRBJ2-4, the V gene TRBV28; TRBD1 or TRBD2 may be the D gene (6 bases each). V lost 3 bases, J lost 0 bases, and 9 bases lay in between. CDR1 and CDR2 (germline): MDHEN, SYDVKM. The CDR3 consists of 15 residues. CDR3 nucleotide sequence: TGTGCCAGCAGTTTTGGGGGGCTAGCCAAAAACATTCAGTACTTC. Amino acids: CASSFGGLAKNIQYF.

In its sample, this clonotype was seen a few times. J is TRBJ2-6 and V is TRBV2; maybe TRBD1 (5 bases). From germline, CDR1 is SNHLY and CDR2 FYNNEI. V lost 6 bases, J lost 0 bases, and 15 bases lay in between. CDR3 length: 17 amino acids. CDR3 protein: CASSVRAPSSGANVLTF. The CDR3 DNA follows: TGTGCCAGCAGCGTCAGGGCCCCAAGCTCTGGGGCCAACGTCCTGACTTTC.

Only a few counts were recorded for this clonotype. CDR3 DNA: TGCGCCAGCAGCACACAGGGGGGATTTAATTCACCCCTCCACTTT. Translated, it gives CASSTQGGFNSPLHF. The chain is built from TRBV5-1 and TRBJ1-6; 8 nucleotides match TRBD1. The germline V gene has CDR1 SGHRS and CDR2 YFSETQ. The CDR3 covers 15 residues. Germline trimming cut 4 bases from V and 6 bases from J; bases unmatched to any gene: 6. Drawing the rest from reference TRBV5-1 and TRBJ1-6, the complete variable domain is KAGVTQTPRYLIKTRGQQVTLSCSPISGHRSVSWYQQTPGQGLQFLFEYFSETQRNKGNFPGRFSGRQFSNSRSEMNVSTLELGDSALYLCASSTQGGFNSPLHFGNGTRLTVT.

V is TRBV11-2 and J is TRBJ2-3; 12 bases map to TRBD2. With V trimmed by 5 bases and J by 5 bases, 8 bases remained unmatched. The germline V gene has CDR1 SGHAT and CDR2 FQNNGV. The CDR3 covers 16 residues. CDR3 coding DNA: TGTGCCAGCAGCCCACTAGCGGGAGGCGTGGAAGATACGCAGTATTTT. This encodes CASSPLAGGVEDTQYF.

This clonotype was seen only a few times. The gene calls are TRBV7-2 and TRBJ1-5; D is ambiguous. This CDR3 has 16 amino acids. V lost 4 bases and J 0 bases, leaving 13 bases between the germline ends. CDR1 and CDR2 (germline): SGHTA, FQGNSA. CDR3 region: CASSSPTWGSNQPQHF. The CDR3 coding sequence is TGTGCCAGCAGCTCCCCTACATGGGGTAGCAATCAGCCCCAGCATTTT.

This clonotype was seen repeatedly, ten times or more. The V gene is TRBV15, the J gene TRBJ2-3, with 7 bases fitting TRBD2. The germline CDR1 and CDR2 sequences are LNHNV and YYDKDF (reference sequence). CDR3 length: 12 amino acids. The J segment lost 2 bases and the V segment lost 8 bases, leaving 1 base of the junction unmatched. This CDR3 is CATAGDTDTQYF. In nucleotides, the CDR3 is TGTGCCACCGCGGGAGACACAGATACGCAGTATTTT.

This rearrangement joins TRBV4-2 to TRBJ1-1; no reliable D call. The germline V gene encodes CDR1 LGHNA and CDR2 YNFKEQ. Trimming took 0 bases from V and 10 from J, leaving 18 bases between them. This CDR3 comprises 15 residues. The chain's CDR3 is CASSQDFGGRGSAFF. The CDR3 coding sequence is TGTGCCAGCAGCCAAGATTTTGGCGGCAGAGGGTCAGCTTTCTTT.

The chain employs TRBV12-3 or TRBV12-4 and TRBJ1-4, with 12 positions matching TRBD1. With 4 bases clipped from V and 11 bases from J, the junction kept 2 bases outside the gene matches. There are 13 residues in the CDR3. This CDR3 reads CASSYGTGGKLFF. The CDR3, as DNA: TGTGCCAGCAGTTACGGGACAGGGGGCAAACTGTTTTTT.

The CDR3 here is CASSKSGVEAYEQYF. The CDR3 nucleotides are TGTGCCAGCAGCAAATCAGGGGTCGAAGCCTACGAGCAGTACTTC. The rearrangement joins TRBV5-5 to TRBJ2-7; D may be TRBD1 (6 bases). Trimming cost V 4 bases and J 2 bases, with 16 bases left between them. CDR1 SGHKS and CDR2 YYEKEE come from the germline V gene (reference sequence). The CDR3 extends over 15 amino acids.

J is TRBJ2-7 and V is TRBV7-9, with 9 nucleotides matching TRBD2. CDR3 length: 14 residues. Germline V gene sequence: CDR1 SEHNR, CDR2 FQNEAQ (reference sequence). V shed 5 bases, J shed 5 bases, and the junction held 7 bases outside the gene matches. In DNA form, the CDR3 reads TGTGCCAGCAGCGTTAGCGGGAGCTTCAACGAGCAGTACTTC. Translated, it gives CASSVSGSFNEQYF.

The chain couples TRBV4-1 to TRBJ1-1; D is uncertain. CDR1 and CDR2 from the germline V gene are MGHRA and YSYEKL. The V and J ends lost 1 base and 4 bases respectively, with 10 bases between them. There are 14 residues in the CDR3. The CDR3 protein is CASSQVLVSTEAFF. The CDR3 coding sequence is TGCGCCAGCAGCCAAGTGTTGGTATCCACTGAAGCTTTCTTT.

This chain connects TRBV4-3 to TRBJ1-2; no firm D call. The CDR3 extends over 15 amino acids. Trimming shortened V by 2 bases and J by 6 bases, and 16 bases separated the two germline ends. CDR1 and CDR2 (germline): LGHNA, YSLEER. The CDR3 loop is CASSQLPPGRNGYTF. DNA for the CDR3: TGCGCCAGCAGCCAATTACCGCCTGGGCGGAATGGCTACACCTTC.

This clonotype was seen a few times. The chain couples TRBV6-2 or TRBV6-3 to TRBJ2-3; D not certain. Germline V lookup: CDR1 MNHEY, CDR2 SVGEGT. V gave up 2 bases and J gave up 5 bases, with 5 bases separating them. CDR3 size: 12 residues. CDR3 protein: CASSYRRDTQYF. In DNA form, the CDR3 reads TGTGCCAGCAGTTACAGGCGAGATACGCAGTATTTT.

This clonotype has just a few counts. The rearrangement uses TRBV12-3 or TRBV12-4 and TRBJ2-7; a weak D match, TRBD2 (5 bases). V was pared by 7 bases and J by 6 bases, with 13 bases between. The CDR3 runs 12 residues. The CDR3 coding sequence is TGTGCCAGCACCCGGAGGAGTTCCGAGCAGTACTTC. This encodes CASTRRSSEQYF.

This clonotype was found once. The chain uses TRBV5-5 and TRBJ1-2; TRBD1 matches at 7 bases. V was pared by 0 bases and J by 2 bases, with 4 bases of the junction left unmatched. Germline values: CDR1 SGHKS, CDR2 YYEKEE (reference sequence). This CDR3 region has 15 residues. The CDR3 is CASSLDGTENYGYTF. Here the CDR3 DNA reads TGTGCCAGCAGCTTGGACGGGACAGAAAACTATGGCTACACCTTC.

This clonotype came up a few times. The chain links TRBV7-8 to TRBJ1-2; D call uncertain. Germline loops: CDR1 SGHVS, CDR2 FQNEAQ. Trimming shortened V by 3 bases and J by 3 bases, and 14 bases separated the two germline ends. The CDR3 extends over 15 amino acids. The CDR3 here is CASSLVPAGDYGYTF. DNA for the CDR3: TGTGCCAGCAGCTTGGTCCCCGCGGGCGACTATGGCTACACCTTC.

V and J are TRBV7-9 and TRBJ1-4; D may be TRBD1 (5 bases). Germline V CDR1 and CDR2: SEHNR, FQNEAQ (reference sequence). V lost 1 base and J lost 8, with 11 bases in between. This CDR3 is 14 amino acids long. DNA for the CDR3: TGTGCCAGCAGCTTAGGTCACGAGGGGGAAAAACTGTTTTTT. Translated: CASSLGHEGEKLFF.

The rearrangement joins TRBV5-1 to TRBJ2-4, with 9 bases fitting TRBD1. The CDR3 covers 14 residues. Germline lookup yields CDR1 SGHRS and CDR2 YFSETQ. Germline trimming cut 4 bases from V and 9 bases from J; bases unmatched to any gene: 8. In DNA form, the CDR3 reads TGCGCCAGCAGCGCCCGACAGGGGGGCGGCATTCAGTACTTC. The encoded protein is CASSARQGGGIQYF.

This clonotype has more than one count but fewer than ten. V gene TRBV10-1 combines with J gene TRBJ2-3; 14 bases line up with TRBD2. CDR1 is WNHNN, CDR2 SYGVQD, per germline (reference sequence). Trimming removed 6 bases from V and 9 bases from J; junction bases left unmatched: 5. The length of the CDR3 is 14 residues. The CDR3 reads CASSLGLAGGTQYF. Here the CDR3 DNA reads TGCGCCAGCAGCCTCGGACTAGCGGGGGGAACGCAGTATTTT.

V is TRBV20-1 and J is TRBJ2-5; TRBD2 agrees at 9 bases. The CDR3 has 16 amino acids. Trimming cost V 6 bases and J 4 bases; bases outside gene matches: 15. Per the germline V gene, CDR1 is DFQATT and CDR2 is SNEGSKA (reference sequence). CDR3 in amino acids: CSATGARGGRPETQYF. Written as DNA, the CDR3 is TGCAGTGCCACAGGAGCGCGGGGGGGCCGTCCAGAGACCCAGTACTTC.

This clonotype was seen more than once but under ten times. The chain joins TRBV29-1 to TRBJ1-4; 9 nucleotides agree with TRBD1. Trimming cost V 5 bases and J 8 bases; bases outside gene matches: 6. The CDR3 totals 13 residues. CDR1 and CDR2 (germline): SQVTM, ANQGSEA. CDR3 DNA: TGCAGCGTTAACAGGGGGCGCGGGGAAAAACTGTTTTTT. Translating gives CSVNRGRGEKLFF.

The chain couples TRBV12-3 or TRBV12-4 to TRBJ2-3; D remains ambiguous. The CDR3 loop spans 14 amino acids. The V and J ends lost 4 bases and 4 bases respectively, with 12 bases between them. The CDR3 loop reads CASSSQPKADTQYF. In DNA form, the CDR3 reads TGTGCCAGCAGTTCCCAGCCCAAGGCAGATACGCAGTATTTT.

The J gene is TRBJ2-7, the V gene TRBV7-2; D unclear. Germline loops: CDR1 SGHTA, CDR2 FQGNSA. V shed 3 bases and J shed 4 bases, with 10 bases lying between them. The CDR3 runs to 13 residues. CDR3 sequence reads: CASSLKHPYEQYF. For the CDR3, the DNA is TGTGCCAGCAGCTTGAAACACCCTTACGAGCAGTACTTC.

This clonotype was detected many times. The chain has TRBV20-1 and TRBJ1-2; maybe TRBD1 (5 bases). Trimming took 6 bases from V and 7 from J, leaving 21 bases between them. This CDR3 has 14 residues. Germline loops: CDR1 DFQATT, CDR2 SNEGSKA (reference sequence). The CDR3 bases are TGCAGTGCGAGTCCGGGGTTTGATGGGGGTGGCTACACCTTC. Protein product: CSASPGFDGGGYTF.

This clonotype was recorded a few times. The chain is built from TRBV5-1 and TRBJ2-7; D perhaps matches TRBD1 (6 bases). CDR1 and CDR2 (germline): SGHRS, YFSETQ. The ends were cut back, 3 bases at V and 1 base at J, with 11 bases in the middle. This CDR3 is built from 14 residues. Here the CDR3 DNA reads TGCGCCAGCAGCTCCACAGGGATGTCCTACGAGCAGTACTTC. Its protein is CASSSTGMSYEQYF.

This clonotype showed up just a few times. The rearrangement uses TRBV6-1 and TRBJ2-1, with 11 bases lining up with TRBD2. With 6 bases clipped from V and 5 bases from J, the junction kept 9 bases outside the gene matches. The CDR3 has 16 residues. In germline, CDR1 is MNHNS, CDR2 SASEGT. CDR3 DNA: TGTGCCAGCAGGGCCGCTAGCGGGAGGAGTAACAATGAGCAGTTCTTC. It translates to CASRAASGRSNNEQFF.

Only a few counts were recorded for this clonotype. The chain uses TRBV11-2 and TRBJ2-5; maybe TRBD1 (5 bases). Germline V gives CDR1 SGHAT, CDR2 FQNNGV. CDR3 size: 15 residues. Between the trimmed V and J ends, which lost 2 bases and 3 bases, there was a span of 13 bases. CDR3 sequence: CASSLHRKREETQYF. CDR3 in DNA: TGTGCCAGCAGCTTACACAGGAAGCGCGAAGAGACCCAGTACTTC.